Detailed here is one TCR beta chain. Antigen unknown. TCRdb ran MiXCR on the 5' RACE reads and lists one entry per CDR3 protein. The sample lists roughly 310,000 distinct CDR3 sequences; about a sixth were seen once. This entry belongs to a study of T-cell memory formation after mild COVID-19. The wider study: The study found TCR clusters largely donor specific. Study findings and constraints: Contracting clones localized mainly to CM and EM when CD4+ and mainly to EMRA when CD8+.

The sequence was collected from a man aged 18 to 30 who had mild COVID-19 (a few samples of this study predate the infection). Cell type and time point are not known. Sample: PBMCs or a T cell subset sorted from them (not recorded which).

CDR3 bases: TGCGCCAGCAGCCAAGCGGCGGGGGTTCTTCCCTACGAGCAGTACTTC. Protein sequence: CASSQAAGVLPYEQYF. The V gene is TRBV4-3, the J gene TRBJ2-7; 7 bases agree with TRBD2. This CDR3 region has 16 residues. Germline-derived CDR1 and CDR2 are LGHNA and YSLEER. Losses at the gene ends were 1 base for V and 2 bases for J; bases not matched to a gene: 8.